In its sample, the clone carrying this TCR beta chain was seen many times. The sample originates from a study of spatial heterogeneity in lung cancer. The time point here: blood at routine non-recurrence follow-up after resection. Unsorted tumor, nontumor lung tissue or cryopreserved PBMC supplied the whole RNA. The CDR3 spans 14 residues. Germline V gene sequence: CDR1 SQVTM, CDR2 ANQGSEA. Unmatched junction bases numbered 6, after V lost 3 bases and J lost 2 bases. A single record per CDR3 protein comes from TCRdb applying MiXCR to the 5' RACE reads. The sample shows 50,000 or so distinct CDR3 sequences, around 11% of them seen only once.

This TCR was recovered from a male donor with early-stage non-small cell lung cancer. This chain joins TRBV29-1 and TRBJ2-5; 7 bases align to TRBD2. Sequenced material: PBMCs, taken at follow-up. The CDR3 DNA reads as TGCAGCGTTGAGGGTGAGCGGGGTCAAGAGACCCAGTACTTC. Translated: CSVEGERGQETQYF.